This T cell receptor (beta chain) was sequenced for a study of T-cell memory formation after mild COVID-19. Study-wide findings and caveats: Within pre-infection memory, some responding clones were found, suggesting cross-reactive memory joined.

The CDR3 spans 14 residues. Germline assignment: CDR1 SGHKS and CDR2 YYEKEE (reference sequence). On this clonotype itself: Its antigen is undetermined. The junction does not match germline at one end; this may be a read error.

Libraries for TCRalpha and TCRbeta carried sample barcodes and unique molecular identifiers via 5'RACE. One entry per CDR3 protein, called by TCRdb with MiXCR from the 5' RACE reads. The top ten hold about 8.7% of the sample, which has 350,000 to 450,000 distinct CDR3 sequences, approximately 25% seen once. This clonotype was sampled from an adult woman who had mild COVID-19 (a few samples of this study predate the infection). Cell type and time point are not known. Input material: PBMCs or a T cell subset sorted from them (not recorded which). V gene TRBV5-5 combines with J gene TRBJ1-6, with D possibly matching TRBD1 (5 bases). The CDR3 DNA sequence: TGTGCCAGCAGCTCTGGACGGCAAGATGGGACTAGGGGCTTT. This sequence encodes CASSSGRQDGTRGF.